This TCR beta chain comes out of a study of control samples from healthy donors and cancer patients. This clone turned up a few times. Profiling relied on immunoSEQ multiplex PCR, and the TCRdb table lists in-frame clones only, not all of them. The data show roughly 80,000 clones, roughly 89% seen once. There are 14 residues in the CDR3. Germline V gene sequence: CDR1 KGHSH, CDR2 LQKENI. V was shortened by 2 bases and J by 6 bases, with 14 bases between the two germline ends. The specimen sequenced was blood. The clonotype was recovered from a man in his fifties in good health. The chain carries TRBV18 and TRBJ2-7; TRBD1 is a possible D gene (5 bases). The DNA for the CDR3 is TGTGCCAGCTCACCAGGAGACAGTTTGATCGAGCAGTACTTC. Translated: CASSPGDSLIEQYF.